The 19 T cell receptor beta chains listed next were all sequenced from one sample in a study of response to subunit inactivated influenza vaccine. One entry per CDR3 protein, called by TCRdb with MiXCR from the RT-PCR reads. The repertoire consists of about 610,000 distinct CDR3 sequences, with approximately 14% occurring once and the leading ten covering around 10%. The material was PBMCs from blood, obtained 11 to 12 days after vaccination. The receptors here all came from a man in his fifties or sixties who received an inactivated influenza vaccine.

This CDR3 reads CASQVAAYNEQFF. In nucleotides, the CDR3 is TGTGCCAGCCAAGTCGCGGCATACAATGAGCAGTTCTTC. V and J are TRBV18 and TRBJ2-1; no definite D call. The CDR3 contains 13 residues. Trimming removed 8 bases from V and 4 bases from J, with 12 bases in between. The germline CDR1 and CDR2 sequences are KGHSH and LQKENI.

This rearrangement joins TRBV7-2 to TRBJ2-1; possible D gene TRBD2, 5 bases. The CDR3 has 14 residues. CDR1 and CDR2 (germline): SGHTA, FQGNSA. V shed 1 base and J shed 3 bases, with 7 bases lying between them. CDR3 sequence reads: CASSLGTFYNEQFF. The CDR3 region has the DNA TGTGCCAGCAGCTTAGGGACTTTCTACAATGAGCAGTTCTTC.

This clonotype was seen a handful of times. The CDR3 region has the DNA TGTGCCAGCAGCACATACAGGGTACGAGCGGAGACCCAGTACTTC. Residues: CASSTYRVRAETQYF. The V call is TRBV28, the J call TRBJ2-5; weak D call: TRBD1 (6 bases). Germline V lookup: CDR1 MDHEN, CDR2 SYDVKM. V was cut by 6 bases and J by 5 bases, with 19 bases left in between. The CDR3 is 15 amino acids.

The CDR3 spells CASSPSDRGVSGANVLTF. Written as DNA, the CDR3 is TGTGCCAGCTCACCATCTGACAGGGGGGTCTCTGGGGCCAACGTCCTGACTTTC. J is TRBJ2-6 and V is TRBV18; 9 positions match TRBD1. CDR3 length equals 18 residues. From germline, CDR1 is KGHSH and CDR2 LQKENI. The V segment lost 2 bases and the J segment 0 bases; nucleotides outside the gene matches: 5. Together with reference TRBV18 and TRBJ2-6, the CDR3 gives the full variable domain: NAGVMQNPRHLVRRRGQEARLRCSPMKGHSHVYWYRQLPEEGLKFMVYLQKENIIDESGMPKERFSAEFPKEGPSILRIQQVVRGDSAAYFCASSPSDRGVSGANVLTFGAGSRLTVL.

This rearrangement joins TRBV20-1 to TRBJ1-5; no firm D call. The V end was cut by 5 bases, the J end by 3 bases, with 11 bases between. The CDR3 is 13 residues long. Germline V gene data show CDR1 as DFQATT and CDR2 as SNEGSKA (reference sequence). In DNA, the CDR3 is TGCAGTGCTGCTCCGGGAGCCAATCAGCCCCAGCATTTT. Amino acid sequence: CSAAPGANQPQHF.

This chain joins TRBV27 and TRBJ1-2; the match to TRBD1 covers 7 bases. This CDR3 comprises 14 residues. Germline V CDR1 and CDR2: MNHEY, SMNVEV (reference sequence). V trimming: 5 bases; J trimming: 4 bases; junction bases outside the gene matches: 7. This CDR3 is CASSGPGQAYGYTF. The CDR3 DNA sequence: TGTGCCAGCAGTGGACCCGGACAGGCCTATGGCTACACCTTC.

The rearrangement uses TRBV29-1 and TRBJ2-1; D perhaps matches TRBD2 (5 bases). The CDR3 is 13 residues long. Germline assignment: CDR1 SQVTM and CDR2 ANQGSEA. CDR3 in amino acids: CTSQRGLLNEQFF. DNA for the CDR3: TGCACCTCCCAGCGAGGACTCCTAAATGAGCAGTTCTTC.

The chain couples TRBV20-1 to TRBJ2-3; weak D call: TRBD2 (5 bases). CDR1 and CDR2 from the germline V gene are DFQATT and SNEGSKA (reference sequence). V was trimmed by 3 bases and J by 2 bases, leaving 12 bases between them. CDR3 length: 14 amino acids. The CDR3 bases are TGCAGTGCTAGTTTCCGCGGGTTCACAGATACGCAGTATTTT. Translating gives CSASFRGFTDTQYF.

The rearrangement joins TRBV4-3 to TRBJ2-3, with 8 bases aligning to TRBD2. Germline assignment: CDR1 LGHNA and CDR2 YSLEER. J gave up 4 bases and V 5 bases, and 8 bases lay outside the gene matches. The CDR3 runs 15 residues. CDR3 in amino acids: CASSAGGSQADTQYF. As DNA, the CDR3 is TGCGCCAGCAGCGCGGGGGGATCTCAGGCAGATACGCAGTATTTT.

The CDR3 is CASTYTTTGELFF. DNA of the CDR3: TGTGCCAGTACCTACACCACCACCGGGGAGCTGTTTTTT. This rearrangement joins TRBV19 to TRBJ2-2; D remains unclear. Trimming left V 7 bases short and J 4 bases short, with 10 bases between. The CDR3 totals 13 residues. CDR1 is LNHDA, CDR2 SQIVND, per germline (reference sequence).

The rearrangement uses TRBV7-6 and TRBJ2-5; 13 nucleotides align to TRBD2. In germline, CDR1 is SGHVS, CDR2 FNYEAQ. The V segment lost 5 bases and the J segment 5 bases; nucleotides outside the gene matches: 8. This CDR3 spans 16 amino acids. Here the CDR3 reads CASSLLAGGPGETQYF. DNA of the CDR3: TGTGCCAGCAGCCTACTAGCGGGAGGGCCCGGGGAGACCCAGTACTTC.

This clonotype was seen ten or more times. V gene TRBV4-2 combines with J gene TRBJ2-1; D could derive from TRBD1 or TRBD2 (5 bases each). The CDR3 extends over 15 amino acids. From germline, CDR1 is LGHNA and CDR2 YNFKEQ. V gave up 1 base and J gave up 0 bases, with 7 bases separating them. For the CDR3, the DNA is TGTGCCAGCAGCCAAGCAGGGAGCTCCTACAATGAGCAGTTCTTC. This translates into CASSQAGSSYNEQFF.

This clonotype showed up just a few times. This rearrangement joins TRBV4-3 to TRBJ2-5, with D possibly being TRBD2 (5 bases). The ends were cut back, 1 base at V and 4 bases at J, with 10 bases in the middle. Germline V gives CDR1 LGHNA, CDR2 YSLEER. This CDR3 has 14 residues. The CDR3 bases are TGCGCCAGCAGCCAAGCCGTTAGCGCAGAGACCCAGTACTTC. Translation: CASSQAVSAETQYF.

This sequence joins TRBV9 and TRBJ2-6; a possible D gene is TRBD1 (5 bases). Germline V gene lookup returns CDR1 SGDLS and CDR2 YYNGEE. With 7 bases removed from V and 2 bases from J, the gap between germline ends came to 10 bases. The CDR3 is 14 residues long. In DNA form, the CDR3 reads TGTGCCAGCGGAAAGGGGACTGGGGCCAACGTCCTGACTTTC. Encoded protein: CASGKGTGANVLTF.

This clonotype has just a few counts. V is TRBV6-2 or TRBV6-3 and J is TRBJ2-3; the D call may be TRBD1 or TRBD2 (5 bases each). In germline, CDR1 is MNHEY, CDR2 SVGEGT. The V end was cut by 5 bases, the J end by 2 bases, with 11 bases between. CDR3 length: 14 residues. CDR3 residues: CASSQEGTTDTQYF. Written as DNA, the CDR3 is TGTGCCAGCAGTCAAGAAGGGACCACAGATACGCAGTATTTT.

This clonotype showed up just a few times. The chain couples TRBV5-1 to TRBJ1-3; D perhaps matches TRBD1 (5 bases). V was shortened by 1 base and J by 0 bases, with 8 bases between the two germline ends. Germline V lookup: CDR1 SGHRS, CDR2 YFSETQ. The CDR3 spans 15 residues. Written as DNA, the CDR3 is TGCGCCAGCAGCTTGCAGGGATACTCTGGAAACACCATATATTTT. It translates to CASSLQGYSGNTIYF.

This clonotype was seen more than once but under ten times. The chain couples TRBV3-1 to TRBJ2-2; 10 positions agree with TRBD2. CDR1 LGHDT and CDR2 YNNKEL come from the germline V gene (reference sequence). J lost 6 bases, V lost 4 bases, and 8 bases had no gene match. There are 16 residues in the CDR3. Here the CDR3 reads CASSRLPSGRAGELFF. CDR3 bases: TGTGCCAGCAGCCGTCTGCCTAGCGGGAGAGCCGGGGAGCTGTTTTTT.

This clonotype was observed a handful of times. This sequence joins TRBV5-1 and TRBJ2-2, with 8 nucleotides matching TRBD2. The junction had 8 bases not matched to a gene; V was cut back by 4 bases and J by 3 bases. The germline gives CDR1 SGHRS, CDR2 YFSETQ. This CDR3 has 16 amino acids. DNA of the CDR3: TGCGCCAGCAGCCCACGGACTAGCCTCGACACCGGGGAGCTGTTTTTT. Amino acids: CASSPRTSLDTGELFF.

V usage is TRBV18 and J usage is TRBJ2-7; D not resolved. Between the trimmed V and J ends, which lost 2 bases and 5 bases, there was a span of 7 bases. The germline V gene has CDR1 KGHSH and CDR2 LQKENI. CDR3 size: 12 residues. In nucleotides, the CDR3 is TGTGCCAGCTCACCAGTGGCAGACGAGCAGTACTTC. This codes for CASSPVADEQYF.